This TCR beta chain stems from a study of technical replicates of blood from a handful of donors. Per the germline V gene, CDR1 is SGHTA and CDR2 is FQGNSA. The CDR3 has 14 amino acids. V shed 6 bases and J 8 bases; nucleotides not matched to a gene: 12. Libraries were prepared by immunoSEQ multiplex PCR; TCRdb keeps only in-frame clonotypes and omits some of them. The table lists fewer than 70,000 clones, 70% to 90% of them singletons. The sequenced material came from PBMCs. This chain uses TRBV7-2 with TRBJ2-5, with 7 nucleotides matching TRBD2. This TCR came from a human donor in good health. Some clones in this sample may be carry-over from other donors' samples. In nucleotides, the CDR3 is TGTGCCAGCAGGGAGGGGAGGGGTTCCCCAACCCAGTACTTC. Translated, it gives CASREGRGSPTQYF.